This note documents a single TCR beta chain sequence. The sample is drawn from a study of blood T cell repertoires in COVID-19. The assay was immunoSEQ multiplex PCR, and TCRdb's table has in-frame clones only and misses some. The sample contains over 250,000 clones, about 86% of which appear only once. Recruits, aged about 18 to 100 years, lived in 24 US areas. This CDR3 is 14 amino acids long. From germline, CDR1 is SGHTA and CDR2 FQGNSA. The V end lost 1 base, the J end lost 4 bases, and 7 bases lay between the germline ends. The sample taken for sequencing was PBMCs or T cells enriched from blood (not recorded which). The genes are TRBV7-2 and TRBJ2-2; D uncertain. The sequence came from a man aged 30-40 years with acute COVID-19. The chain's CDR3 is CASSLGQITGELFF. CDR3 DNA sequence: TGTGCCAGCAGCTTAGGGCAGATCACCGGGGAGCTGTTTTTT.